This record looks at one TCR beta chain sequence and its context. This record belongs to a study of control samples from healthy donors and cancer patients. The table came from immunoSEQ multiplex PCR; TCRdb's copy has only in-frame clones and leaves some out. The sample lists about 97,000 clones; roughly 91% were seen once. The CDR3 totals 16 residues. The trim removed 3 bases at V and 2 bases at J, leaving 3 bases unmatched. Germline assignment: CDR1 KGHSH and CDR2 LQKENI. Material: blood. The genes are TRBV18 and TRBJ1-5, with TRBD1 matching over 11 bases. This sequence originates from a man aged 25 to 40 in good health. The CDR3 DNA sequence: TGTGCCAGCTCACCCACGGGACAGGGGGGCAATCAGCCCCAGCATTTT. Amino acid sequence: CASSPTGQGGNQPQHF.